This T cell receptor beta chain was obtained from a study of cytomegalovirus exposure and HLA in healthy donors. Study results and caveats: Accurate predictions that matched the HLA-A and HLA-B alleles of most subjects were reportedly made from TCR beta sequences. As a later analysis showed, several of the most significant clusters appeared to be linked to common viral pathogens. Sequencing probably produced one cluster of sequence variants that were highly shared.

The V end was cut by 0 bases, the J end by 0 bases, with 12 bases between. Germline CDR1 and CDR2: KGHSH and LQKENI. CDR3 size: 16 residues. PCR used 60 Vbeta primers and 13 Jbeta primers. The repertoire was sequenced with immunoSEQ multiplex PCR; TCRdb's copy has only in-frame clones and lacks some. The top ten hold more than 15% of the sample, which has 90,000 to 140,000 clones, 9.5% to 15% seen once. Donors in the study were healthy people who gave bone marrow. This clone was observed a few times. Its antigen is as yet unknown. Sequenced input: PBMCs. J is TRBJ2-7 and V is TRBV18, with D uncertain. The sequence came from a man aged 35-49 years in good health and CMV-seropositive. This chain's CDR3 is CASSPPARSGSYEQYF. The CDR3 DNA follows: TGTGCCAGCTCACCACCAGCGCGATCGGGCTCCTACGAGCAGTACTTC.